A single sample gave rise to the 21 T cell receptor beta chains below, sequenced in a study of cytomegalovirus exposure and HLA in healthy donors. The table came from immunoSEQ multiplex PCR; TCRdb's copy has only in-frame clones and leaves some out. This sample carries about 58,000 clones, over 85% of them seen once, and the ten largest clones take around 1%. The sample consisted of PBMCs. Receptors originate from a man aged 18 to 29 in good health and CMV-seronegative.

This clone was picked up one time. The J gene is TRBJ1-1, the V gene TRBV18; D is perhaps TRBD1 (6 bases). V was shortened by 2 bases and J by 4 bases, with 14 bases between the two germline ends. In germline, CDR1 is KGHSH, CDR2 LQKENI. The CDR3 is 15 amino acids. The CDR3 DNA reads as TGTGCCAGCTCACCAGGACAGCTCGGGATCACTGAAGCTTTCTTT. Amino acids: CASSPGQLGITEAFF.

The chain uses TRBV4-3 and TRBJ1-2; possible D gene TRBD1, 5 bases. The CDR3 is 14 amino acids. The V gene's germline CDR1 is LGHNA and CDR2 YSLEER. V was pared by 0 bases and J by 7 bases, with 12 bases between. CDR3 nucleotides: TGCGCCAGCAGCCAAGAGTACAGGTCGACTGGCTACACCTTC. It specifies CASSQEYRSTGYTF.

CDR3 residues: CASSLARAYEQYF. The CDR3 coding sequence is TGTGCCAGCAGCTTAGCCAGGGCCTACGAGCAGTACTTC. This sequence joins TRBV7-8 and TRBJ2-7; possible D gene TRBD1, 5 bases. Germline CDR1 and CDR2: SGHVS and FQNEAQ. The CDR3 runs to 13 residues. Trimming removed 0 bases at V and 2 bases at J, with 5 bases between.

The V call is TRBV7-9, the J call TRBJ2-2, with a tentative D call TRBD1 (6 bases). Germline CDR1 reads SEHNR; CDR2 reads FQNEAQ (reference sequence). This CDR3 region has 14 residues. V lost 0 bases and J 6 bases, leaving 8 bases between the germline ends. This CDR3 is CASSLARGPGELFF. Here the CDR3 DNA reads TGTGCCAGCAGCTTAGCCAGGGGACCCGGGGAGCTGTTTTTT.

The chain combines TRBV4-2 with TRBJ1-1, with D perhaps TRBD1 (6 bases). This CDR3 region has 15 residues. The germline V gene encodes CDR1 LGHNA and CDR2 YNFKEQ. The V and J ends lost 0 bases and 5 bases respectively, with 13 bases between them. The CDR3 DNA follows: TGTGCCAGCAGCCAAGATCCCCAGGGGTTGACTGAAGCTTTCTTT. As protein: CASSQDPQGLTEAFF.

V usage is TRBV5-6 and J usage is TRBJ2-5, with TRBD2 matching over 13 bases. The CDR3 extends over 19 amino acids. CDR1 is SGHDT, CDR2 YYEEEE, per germline. The V and J ends lost 4 bases and 0 bases, in that order; junction bases with no gene match: 12. In nucleotides, the CDR3 is TGTGCCAGCAGCCCCCTTGGACTAGCGGGAGAAAGGGACCAAGAGACCCAGTACTTC. Encoded protein: CASSPLGLAGERDQETQYF.

The chain employs TRBV6-1 and TRBJ2-1, with a possible D match to TRBD2 (5 bases). V lost 4 bases and J 6 bases, leaving 16 bases between the germline ends. The germline V gene encodes CDR1 MNHNS and CDR2 SASEGT. The CDR3 runs 15 residues. CDR3 DNA sequence: TGTGCCAGCAGTGGGACTTTCCTCCTCCCCAATGAGCAGTTCTTC. Amino acids: CASSGTFLLPNEQFF.

This chain connects TRBV9 to TRBJ1-2, with unresolved D. The CDR3 runs 11 residues. Germline V gene sequence: CDR1 SGDLS, CDR2 YYNGEE. Trimming removed 3 bases at V and 7 bases at J, with 7 bases between. CDR3 coding DNA: TGTGCCAGCAGCGGCCCAGGTGGCTACACCTTC. It codes for CASSGPGGYTF. The entire variable domain, with the rest obtained from reference TRBV9 and TRBJ1-2, is as follows: DSGVTQTPKHLITATGQRVTLRCSPRSGDLSVYWYQQSLDQGLQFLIQYYNGEERAKGNILERFSAQQFPDLHSELNLSSLELGDSALYFCASSGPGGYTFGSGTRLTVV.

This clone has a single count. The chain links TRBV19 to TRBJ2-7; D not certain. V shed 3 bases and J shed 7 bases, with 16 bases lying between them. Germline loops: CDR1 LNHDA, CDR2 SQIVND (reference sequence). The CDR3 is 14 residues long. The chain's CDR3 is CASSINDIETEQYF. CDR3 DNA: TGTGCCAGTAGTATCAACGACATTGAGACGGAGCAGTACTTC.

The chain is built from TRBV19 and TRBJ1-5, with a weak D call TRBD1 (6 bases). This CDR3 spans 12 amino acids. V shed 6 bases and J shed 6 bases, with 9 bases lying between them. Germline loops: CDR1 LNHDA, CDR2 SQIVND (reference sequence). CDR3 residues: CASRTRGQPQHF. For the CDR3, the DNA is TGTGCCAGTAGGACCAGGGGTCAGCCCCAGCATTTT.

V is TRBV6-5 and J is TRBJ2-2; the D is unclear. This CDR3 is 15 amino acids long. V shed 6 bases and J shed 7 bases, with 18 bases lying between them. Per germline, CDR1 MNHEY and CDR2 SVGAGI. The CDR3 loop is CASSPTPFGRGELFF. The CDR3 region has the DNA TGTGCCAGCAGCCCGACCCCCTTTGGGCGCGGGGAGCTGTTTTTT.

The chain couples TRBV28 to TRBJ2-3, with 7 nucleotides matching TRBD1. Looked up from germline, CDR1 is MDHEN and CDR2 is SYDVKM. The CDR3 is 13 amino acids. Germline trimming cut 9 bases from V and 4 bases from J; bases unmatched to any gene: 7. CDR3 in amino acids: CASTGALSDTQYF. In DNA form, the CDR3 reads TGTGCCAGTACAGGGGCTTTGTCAGATACGCAGTATTTT. The entire variable domain, with the rest obtained from reference TRBV28 and TRBJ2-3, is as follows: DVKVTQSSRYLVKRTGEKVFLECVQDMDHENMFWYRQDPGLGLRLIYFSYDVKMKEKGDIPEGYSVSREKKERFSLILESASTNQTSMYLCASTGALSDTQYFGPGTRLTVL.

The rearrangement joins TRBV2 to TRBJ2-2; D is unresolved. Between the trimmed V and J ends, which lost 8 bases and 1 base, there was a span of 8 bases. The CDR3 totals 13 residues. CDR1 SNHLY and CDR2 FYNNEI come from the germline V gene. DNA for the CDR3: TGTGCCAGCGGCAATGAGAACACCGGGGAGCTGTTTTTT. It translates to CASGNENTGELFF.

This chain links TRBV7-8 with TRBJ2-7, with D perhaps matching TRBD1 (6 bases). This CDR3 is built from 15 residues. Trimming left V 1 base short and J 3 bases short, with 13 bases between. CDR1 SGHVS and CDR2 FQNEAQ come from the germline V gene. The CDR3 DNA follows: TGTGCCAGCAGCTTAGAGGGACACCCCGGCTACGAGCAGTACTTC. Protein sequence: CASSLEGHPGYEQYF.

This chain uses TRBV6-1 with TRBJ2-7; 9 bases agree with TRBD2. This CDR3 has 13 residues. V trimming: 1 base; J trimming: 9 bases; junction bases outside the gene matches: 4. The germline V gene has CDR1 MNHNS and CDR2 SASEGT. The CDR3 is CASSEVGGRAQYF. The CDR3 DNA sequence: TGTGCCAGCAGTGAAGTGGGCGGGAGGGCGCAGTACTTC.

This chain joins TRBV5-4 and TRBJ2-1, with 8 bases identical to TRBD1. From germline, CDR1 is SGHNT and CDR2 YYREEE (reference sequence). The J segment lost 7 bases and the V segment lost 4 bases, leaving 10 bases of the junction unmatched. The CDR3 contains 15 residues. CDR3: CASSLQGALVNEQFF. The DNA for the CDR3 is TGTGCCAGCAGCCTCCAGGGGGCGCTTGTTAATGAGCAGTTCTTC.

J is TRBJ2-7 and V is TRBV12-5; TRBD1 might be the D (6 bases). The CDR3 runs to 16 residues. Germline values: CDR1 LGHNT, CDR2 FRNRAP. With 1 base removed from V and 9 bases from J, the gap between germline ends came to 22 bases. CDR3: CASGLGLGQILRVQYF. Here the CDR3 DNA reads TGTGCTAGTGGTTTGGGCCTAGGACAGATTCTACGAGTGCAGTACTTC.

This chain uses TRBV10-3 with TRBJ2-7; 12 nucleotides align to TRBD2. V lost 9 bases to trimming and J lost 6 bases; unmatched junction nucleotides: 6. The CDR3 covers 13 residues. CDR1 and CDR2 (germline): ENHRY, SYGVKD. CDR3 in DNA: TGTGCCATTAGACTAGCGGGAGACGGCGAGCAGTACTTC. Translating gives CAIRLAGDGEQYF.

The sample holds one count of this clone. This chain uses TRBV27 with TRBJ2-1; 7 bases fit TRBD1. After removal of 5 bases from V and 4 bases from J, the junction contained 5 bases not matched to a gene. The V gene's germline CDR1 is MNHEY and CDR2 SMNVEV (reference sequence). This CDR3 spans 14 amino acids. In DNA, the CDR3 is TGTGCCAGCAGTACCTCGGGACAGTACAATGAGCAGTTCTTC. Translation gives CASSTSGQYNEQFF.

The CDR3 DNA follows: TGTGCCTGGAGTAAAATTCAGGGGACCCCTGAAGCTTTCTTT. It codes for CAWSKIQGTPEAFF. The V gene is TRBV30, the J gene TRBJ1-1; D perhaps matches TRBD1 (6 bases). Per the germline V gene, CDR1 is GTSNPN and CDR2 is SVGIG (reference sequence). CDR3 length: 14 residues. The germline V and J ends were trimmed by 2 bases and 6 bases, with 16 bases remaining between them.

The rearrangement joins TRBV5-8 to TRBJ2-5; maybe TRBD2 (6 bases). The last part of the DNA fits TRBJ2-7 better; the J call may be wrong. The CDR3 has 16 amino acids. Germline V CDR1 and CDR2: SGHTS, YDEGEE. The chain's CDR3 is CASSSDSGTYSYEQYF. The CDR3 DNA follows: TGTGCCAGCTCTTCAGATTCCGGGACTTACTCCTACGAGCAGTACTTC.